This T cell receptor (beta chain) is drawn from a study of blood T cells in healthy people across ages (dated by TCRdb to the mid-2010s). Broadly, across the study: In model experiments, template switching captured about one uniquely barcoded TCR beta cDNA molecule for every two T cells. To track age-related changes in TCR beta repertoire diversity, the study relied on deep sequencing normalized with unique cDNA molecular identifiers. Four age groups were formed from the donors: young (average approximately 17 years), middle-aged (around 41), aged (roughly 58) and long-lived (about 80). Donors of different ages were randomly distributed across sequencing lanes to avoid experimental bias. Two additional independent replicas of 1 million unique cDNA reads from the same blood draw were analyzed for two donors (one aged 18 to 30 and one aged 80 or older).

Comments on this clonotype: The clone's antigen remains unknown. Base qualities are not recorded, but no much larger clone differs from it by a single base.

From cysteine to phenylalanine, the CDR3 is 13 amino acids long. Here the CDR3 DNA is all that survives: 39 bases in frame from base 1. A distance of 13 bases separates the germline ends of V and J, which lose 9 bases and 7 bases respectively. CDR1 SNHLY and CDR2 FYNNEI were looked up in the germline V gene. Study-wide findings and limitations: Compared with the aged group, the long-lived group had more naive CD4+ T cells, fewer expanded clones and increased TCR diversity, suggesting age selection. A strong correlation was found between observed TCR beta diversity and the percentage of naive T cells measured by flow cytometry. Observed TCR beta diversity per million T cells fell roughly linearly with age, and a significant reduction was already apparent by age around 39. Donor CMV infection status was unknown, potentially confounding age-related changes in expanded clonotypes. Estimates of total diversity from one million sequenced T cells were regarded as lower bounds and underestimates. Since profiling was done on bulk unsorted PBMCs, naive and antigen-experienced compartments could not be conclusively compared.

The approximately 39 donors, aged roughly 6 to 100 years, were systemically healthy Caucasian individuals from Russia. Each donor gave around 9.9 milliliters of peripheral blood, collected into EDTA-treated Vacutainer tubes. Ficoll-Paque density-gradient centrifugation was used to isolate PBMCs, with at least 6 million per sample. Trizol reagent was used to extract total RNA from PBMCs, with at least 5 micrograms per sample. Naive CD45RAhigh/CD27high T cell percentages were measured by flow cytometry on a PBMC aliquot from every donor. Library preparation used 5' RACE. TCRdb lists the instrument as Illumina HiSeq 2500. A second PCR of roughly 7 to 11 cycles was run with a J-beta primer mix and a sample-barcoded 5' primer. Each TCR beta cDNA molecule received a unique molecular identifier from a template-switch 5' adaptor carrying 12 random nucleotides. Each sample yielded at least 3 million CDR3-containing paired-end reads. All of the RNA was converted into first-strand cDNA using the Mint cDNA synthesis kit, with a TRBC-specific oligonucleotide serving as the primer. After uracil-DNA glycosylase treatment, a first 18-cycle PCR used universal primers M1SS and BC2_uni_R on all cDNA. The paper's data handling went like this. For normalization, 1 million high-quality reads were randomly selected from each sample, with every read carrying a distinct molecular identifier. Instead of being binned into consensus sequences, reads with shared molecular identifiers were discarded. MiTCR, run with a Q25 quality threshold and the strictest error-elimination algorithm, handled CDR3 identification, clonotype clustering and error correction. A nonparametric unseen species model with Euler transformation was used to estimate a lower bound on total TCR beta diversity. The public reads were quality trimmed at Q25 with fastp and then assembled into clones with MiXCR by TCRdb, keeping productive beta chains. Every entry covers one CDR3 protein and lists the most common genes and DNA from its rows. The V and J calls here are based on TCRdb, not the publication. This sample gives 950,000 to 1,200,000 distinct CDR3 sequences in total; roughly two fifths of them show up just once. In total, the top ten clones hold about an eighth of the sample.

The receptor chain draws on TRBV2 and TRBJ1-6, and TRBD1 may be the D gene, going by 5 matching bases. The source of this sequence is a man younger than 35 in good health. The specimen was blood. The base sequence is TGTGCCAGACAGGAAGGTTGGAATTCACCCCTCCACTTT. It encodes CARQEGWNSPLHF.